The rows below give T cell receptor beta chains drawn from one sample of a study of blood T cells in healthy people across ages. One entry per CDR3 protein results from TCRdb running MiXCR on the 5' RACE reads. This table has roughly 1.5 million distinct CDR3 sequences, approximately 39% appearing once. Sample: blood. The receptors stem from a woman aged 18-29 years in good health. Both conserved end residues are part of each CDR3. The order of the fields is D gene, clone size, V gene, J gene, CDR3 protein, CDR3 DNA. A D gene is named only where the DNA matches it firmly. Size is stated for part of the rows, as once, few or many counts, or as a class when the clone is expanded.

-,-,TRBV20-1,TRBJ2-1,CSARVDGSSYNEQFF,TGCAGTGCTAGAGTGGACGGGAGCTCCTACAATGAGCAGTTCTTC
TRBD2,-,TRBV12-3/TRBV12-4,TRBJ2-3,CANSLSSGGSSDAQYF,TGTGCCAACAGTTTGAGTAGCGGGGGTTCTTCTGATGCGCAGTATTTT
-,-,TRBV7-9,TRBJ1-1,CAGSTTGTGNTEAFF,TGTGCCGGCAGCACGACCGGGACGGGGAACACTGAAGCTTTCTTT
-,-,TRBV6-6,TRBJ2-2,CASTSDGGRGELFF,TGTGCCAGCACCTCAGACGGAGGGCGCGGGGAGCTGTTTTTT
-,few,TRBV27,TRBJ2-1,CASSYGRMLDNEQFF,TGTGCCAGCAGTTATGGGAGGATGCTGGACAATGAGCAGTTCTTC
TRBD2,-,TRBV6-5,TRBJ2-1,CASAGLAVSNEQFF,TGTGCCAGCGCGGGACTAGCGGTATCTAATGAGCAGTTCTTC
TRBD1,-,TRBV20-1,TRBJ1-5,CSARPSLTGISNQPQHF,TGCAGTGCTAGGCCCTCCCTGACAGGGATTAGCAATCAGCCCCAGCATTTT
TRBD1,few,TRBV12-3/TRBV12-4,TRBJ1-2,CASSFRTGGNYGYTF,TGTGCCAGCAGTTTTAGAACAGGGGGCAACTATGGCTACACCTTC
-,-,TRBV4-1,TRBJ1-5,CASSQVDSNQPQHF,TGCGCCAGCAGCCAAGTGGATAGCAATCAGCCCCAGCATTTT
-,-,TRBV20-1,TRBJ2-1,CSAFHSSNEQFF,TGCAGTGCTTTTCATAGTAGCAATGAGCAGTTCTTC
-,-,TRBV5-1,TRBJ2-5,CAGRGAFQETQYF,TGCGCCGGCAGGGGTGCCTTCCAAGAGACCCAGTACTTC
-,-,TRBV2,TRBJ2-5,CASSGIIVQETQYF,TGTGCCAGCAGTGGGATCATCGTCCAAGAGACCCAGTACTTC
-,-,TRBV12-3/TRBV12-4,TRBJ1-4,CASSVWRVDEKLFF,TGTGCCAGCAGTGTATGGAGGGTGGACGAAAAACTGTTTTTT
-,-,TRBV28,TRBJ2-5,CASSLQGQTQYF,TGTGCCAGCAGTTTACAGGGACAGACCCAGTACTTC
-,few,TRBV6-5,TRBJ1-1,CASSSAGTLNTEAFF,TGTGCCAGCAGTTCCGCCGGGACATTGAACACTGAAGCTTTCTTT
-,few,TRBV20-1,TRBJ1-6,CSARAGGEPNSPLHF,TGCAGTGCTAGAGCCGGTGGGGAACCCAATTCACCCCTCCACTTT
-,few,TRBV21-1,TRBJ1-1,CASSSGTGASNTEAFF,TGTGCCAGCAGCAGCGGGACAGGGGCTTCGAACACTGAAGCTTTCTTT
TRBD1,-,TRBV6-2/TRBV6-3,TRBJ1-2,CASRTTGGVGYTF,TGTGCCAGCAGAACGACAGGGGGAGTCGGCTACACCTTC
-,few,TRBV7-3,TRBJ2-3,CASSSGTLNTDTQYF,TGTGCCAGCAGCTCCGGGACGCTAAACACAGATACGCAGTATTTT
-,few,TRBV3-1,TRBJ1-2,CASSQGTLRGYGYTF,TGTGCCAGCAGCCAAGGGACCCTTCGGGGCTATGGCTACACCTTC
TRBD2,-,TRBV7-9,TRBJ2-7,CASSSYRLAGDTQYF,TGTGCCAGCAGCTCCTACAGACTAGCGGGGGATACCCAGTACTTC
-,-,TRBV7-2,TRBJ2-5,CASSLAGTHQETQYF,TGTGCCAGCAGCTTAGCGGGAACTCACCAAGAGACCCAGTACTTC
TRBD2,-,TRBV5-1,TRBJ2-2,CASSFGGGNTGELFF,TGTGCCAGCAGTTTTGGCGGGGGGAACACCGGGGAGCTGTTTTTT
-,-,TRBV4-3,TRBJ1-5,CANSQEGRSNQPQHF,TGCGCCAACAGCCAAGAGGGCAGGAGCAATCAGCCCCAGCATTTT
TRBD1,few,TRBV5-1,TRBJ2-1,CASSVTGTGYGEQFF,TGCGCCAGCAGCGTAACCGGGACAGGGTACGGTGAGCAGTTCTTC
-,-,TRBV4-3,TRBJ1-3,CASSQEGGYGNTIYF,TGCGCCAGCAGCCAAGAGGGGGGATACGGAAACACCATATATTTT
TRBD1,-,TRBV6-2/TRBV6-3,TRBJ1-1,CASSSLRTGGNTEAFF,TGTGCCAGCAGTTCTCTCCGGACAGGGGGGAACACTGAAGCTTTCTTT
TRBD2,-,TRBV5-1,TRBJ2-1,CASNPSGGSYNGQFF,TGCGCCAGCAACCCTAGCGGGGGCTCCTACAATGGGCAGTTCTTC
-,once,TRBV4-3,TRBJ1-1,CASSQDSVSGAFF,TGCGCCAGCAGCCAAGATTCGGTGTCGGGAGCTTTCTTT
-,many,TRBV7-2,TRBJ2-1,CASSLSGDNEQFF,TGTGCCAGCAGCTTATCAGGGGACAATGAGCAGTTCTTC
-,-,TRBV13,TRBJ2-7,CAQQRTTHSYEQYF,TGTGCCCAGCAACGGACTACTCATTCCTACGAGCAGTACTTC
-,-,TRBV20-1,TRBJ1-5,CSASWQGYSNQPQHF,TGCAGTGCTAGCTGGCAGGGATATAGCAATCAGCCCCAGCATTTT
-,-,TRBV7-9,TRBJ2-1,CASRYYRDNEQFF,TGTGCCAGCAGGTACTACAGGGATAATGAGCAGTTCTTC
TRBD1,few,TRBV4-3,TRBJ2-7,CASSQDYGTGGNEQYF,TGCGCCAGCAGCCAAGATTACGGGACAGGGGGTAATGAGCAGTACTTC
-,few,TRBV12-3/TRBV12-4,TRBJ2-4,CASSLASLRNIQYF,TGTGCCAGCAGTTTAGCTAGTCTGAGAAACATTCAGTACTTC
TRBD2,-,TRBV20-1,TRBJ2-3,CSARGRLAGLDTQYF,TGCAGTGCTAGAGGTAGACTAGCGGGATTGGATACGCAGTATTTT
-,-,TRBV27,TRBJ2-5,CASSVTGTPKTQYF,TGTGCCAGCAGTGTTACCGGGACCCCCAAGACCCAGTACTTC
-,-,TRBV7-2,TRBJ2-1,CASSLEAYGHEQFF,TGTGCCAGCAGCTTAGAGGCCTACGGGCATGAGCAGTTCTTC
-,-,TRBV28,TRBJ1-2,CASTRGAPSYGYTF,TGTGCCAGCACCCGGGGGGCGCCATCCTATGGCTACACCTTC
TRBD2,few,TRBV29-1,TRBJ2-3,CSVGGLLSGSRPGTDTQYF,TGCAGCGTTGGGGGGCTACTTAGCGGGAGTAGACCTGGGACAGATACGCAGTATTTT
-,few,TRBV2,TRBJ2-3,CASERYTDTQYF,TGTGCCAGCGAGCGGTACACAGATACGCAGTATTTT
-,-,TRBV7-6,TRBJ2-2,CASSGRLTAGELFF,TGTGCCAGCAGCGGCCGCCTAACCGCCGGGGAGCTGTTTTTT
TRBD1,-,TRBV27,TRBJ2-1,CASSYWDRLDHNEQFF,TGTGCCAGCAGTTACTGGGACAGGTTAGACCACAATGAGCAGTTCTTC
-,few,TRBV2,TRBJ1-5,CASTPSTGAYGSNQPQHF,TGTGCCAGCACCCCTTCGACAGGTGCCTACGGTAGCAATCAGCCCCAGCATTTT
-,-,TRBV7-4,TRBJ1-1,CASRKTTAMNTEAFF,TGTGCCAGCAGAAAAACGACAGCGATGAACACTGAAGCTTTCTTT
-,few,TRBV27,TRBJ2-7,CASSLSTGRGYEQYF,TGTGCCAGCAGTTTATCAACAGGGCGAGGCTACGAGCAGTACTTC
-,-,TRBV6-2/TRBV6-3,TRBJ2-5,CASSYSTVVETQYF,TGTGCCAGCAGTTACTCGACGGTTGTGGAGACCCAGTACTTC
-,-,TRBV6-6,TRBJ2-2,CASTLYRGNGELFF,TGTGCCAGCACCCTCTATCGGGGAAACGGGGAGCTGTTTTTT
TRBD2,few,TRBV19,TRBJ2-7,CASSILASGGYEQYF,TGTGCCAGTAGTATACTGGCTAGCGGAGGCTACGAGCAGTACTTC
-,once,TRBV18,TRBJ1-5,CASSPLADSNQPRHF,TGTGCCAGCTCACCACTGGCAGATAGCAATCAGCCCCGGCATTTT
-,-,TRBV5-1,TRBJ2-7,CASSLGGARDEQYF,TGCGCCAGCAGCTTAGGGGGGGCTCGCGACGAGCAGTACTTC
-,-,TRBV4-3,TRBJ1-2,CASSQAHGSFHYGYTF,TGCGCCAGCAGCCAAGCCCACGGAAGCTTTCACTATGGCTACACCTTC
TRBD1,few,TRBV30,TRBJ2-7,CAQRGTATYEQYF,TGTGCCCAGAGGGGGACAGCAACCTACGAGCAGTACTTC
TRBD2,-,TRBV27,TRBJ2-7,CASRIGLAGTYEQYF,TGTGCCAGCAGGATAGGACTAGCGGGGACCTACGAGCAGTACTTC
TRBD1,few,TRBV29-1,TRBJ2-7,CSVEVTGGIPYEQYF,TGCAGCGTTGAAGTAACAGGGGGAATCCCCTACGAGCAGTACTTC
TRBD2,-,TRBV7-2,TRBJ2-7,CASSLTQPGGQYF,TGTGCCAGCAGCTTAACACAGCCGGGAGGGCAGTACTTC
-,once,TRBV2,TRBJ2-1,CASLWSNEQFF,TGTGCCAGCCTATGGAGCAATGAGCAGTTCTTC